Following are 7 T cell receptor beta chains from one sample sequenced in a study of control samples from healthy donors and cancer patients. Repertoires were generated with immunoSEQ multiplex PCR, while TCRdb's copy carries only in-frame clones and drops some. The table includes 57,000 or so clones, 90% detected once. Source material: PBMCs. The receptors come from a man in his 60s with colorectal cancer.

CDR3 sequence: CASSLWQGSYEQYF. CDR3 nucleotide sequence: TGTGCCAGCAGTTTATGGCAGGGGTCCTACGAGCAGTACTTC. The genes are TRBV27 and TRBJ2-7, with D maybe TRBD1 (6 bases). The ends were cut back, 1 base at V and 1 base at J, with 8 bases in the middle. CDR3 length equals 14 residues. Per germline, CDR1 MNHEY and CDR2 SMNVEV (reference sequence).

Written as DNA, the CDR3 is TGTGCCAGCAGGCCACAGGGGGCGGAGACCCAGTACTTC. It encodes CASRPQGAETQYF. V gene TRBV7-9 combines with J gene TRBJ2-5; 9 bases fit TRBD1. Germline trimming cut 6 bases from V and 5 bases from J; bases unmatched to any gene: 4. This CDR3 has 13 amino acids. From germline, CDR1 is SEHNR and CDR2 FQNEAQ (reference sequence). The entire variable domain, with the rest obtained from reference TRBV7-9 and TRBJ2-5, is as follows: DTGVSQNPRHKITKRGQNVTFRCDPISEHNRLYWYRQTLGQGPEFLTYFQNEAQLEKSRLLSDRFSAERPKGSFSTLEIQRTEQGDSAMYLCASRPQGAETQYFGPGTRLLVL.

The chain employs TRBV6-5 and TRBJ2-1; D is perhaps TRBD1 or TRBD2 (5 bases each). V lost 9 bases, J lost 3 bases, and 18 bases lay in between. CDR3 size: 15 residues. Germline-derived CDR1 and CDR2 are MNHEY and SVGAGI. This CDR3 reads CASNRGAQDYNEQFF. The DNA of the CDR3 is TGTGCCAGTAATCGGGGCGCCCAAGACTACAATGAGCAGTTCTTC.

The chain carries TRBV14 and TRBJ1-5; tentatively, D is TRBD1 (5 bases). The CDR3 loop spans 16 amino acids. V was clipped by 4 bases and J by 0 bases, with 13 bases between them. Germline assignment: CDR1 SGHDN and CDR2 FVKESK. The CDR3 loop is CASSPNRQYSNQPQHF. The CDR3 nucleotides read TGTGCCAGCAGCCCTAACAGACAGTATAGCAATCAGCCCCAGCATTTT.

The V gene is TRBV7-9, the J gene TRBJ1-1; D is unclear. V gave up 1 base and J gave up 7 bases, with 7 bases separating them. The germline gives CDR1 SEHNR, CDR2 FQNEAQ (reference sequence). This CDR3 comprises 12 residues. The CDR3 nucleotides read TGTGCCAGCAGCTTAGACGAGGGTGAAGCTTTCTTT. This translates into CASSLDEGEAFF.

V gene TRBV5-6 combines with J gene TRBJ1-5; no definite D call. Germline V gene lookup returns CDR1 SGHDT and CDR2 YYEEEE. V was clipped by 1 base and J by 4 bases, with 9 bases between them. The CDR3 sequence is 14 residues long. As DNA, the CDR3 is TGTGCCAGCAGCTTGTGGCAGGATAATCAGCCCCAGCATTTT. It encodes CASSLWQDNQPQHF.

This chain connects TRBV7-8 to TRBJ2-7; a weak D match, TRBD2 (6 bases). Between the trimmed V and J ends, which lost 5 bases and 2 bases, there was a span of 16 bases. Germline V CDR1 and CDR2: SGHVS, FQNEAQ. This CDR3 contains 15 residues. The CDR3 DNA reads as TGTGCCAGCAGCCGAGTCCGGGGGACGACCTACGAGCAGTACTTC. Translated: CASSRVRGTTYEQYF.